The table lists the clone carrying this T cell receptor (beta chain) with a count of one. This specimen belongs to a study of blood T cell repertoires in COVID-19. Patients of the Seattle cohort, enrolled during active infection, were followed longitudinally. The ends were cut back, 4 bases at V and 4 bases at J, with 6 bases in the middle. The CDR3 sequence is 12 residues long. This table comes from immunoSEQ multiplex PCR, and its TCRdb copy is limited to in-frame clones, with some not included. The sample consists of fewer than 300,000 clones, more than 85% of them appearing once. Material for sequencing was peripheral blood. The chain has TRBV12-3 or TRBV12-4 and TRBJ2-3; the D is unclear. This TCR derives from a young woman with COVID-19, enrolled during active disease. The CDR3 nucleotides read TGTGCCAGCAGTTGGAGTGCAGATACGCAGTATTTT. Translated: CASSWSADTQYF.